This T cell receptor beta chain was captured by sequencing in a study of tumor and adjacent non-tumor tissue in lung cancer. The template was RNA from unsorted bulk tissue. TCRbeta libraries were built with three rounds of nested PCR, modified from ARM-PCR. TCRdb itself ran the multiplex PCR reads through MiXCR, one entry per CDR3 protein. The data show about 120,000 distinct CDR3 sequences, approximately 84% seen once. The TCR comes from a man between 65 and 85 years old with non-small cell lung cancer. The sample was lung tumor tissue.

The CDR3 loop reads CASSDSPGTSDTDTQYF. CDR3 DNA sequence: TGTGCCAGCAGTGACTCCCCCGGGACTAGCGATACAGATACGCAGTATTTT. The V gene is TRBV25-1, the J gene TRBJ2-3; 10 bases are a match to TRBD2. This CDR3 region has 17 residues. V shed 3 bases and J 3 bases; nucleotides not matched to a gene: 9. The germline V gene encodes CDR1 MGHDK and CDR2 SYGVNS.